This T cell receptor (beta chain) came from a study of blood T cell repertoires in COVID-19. About the research overall: Italy, Spain and the United States were the sources of the convalescent and acute COVID-19 samples.

V shed 6 bases and J shed 6 bases, with 13 bases lying between them. This CDR3 contains 13 residues. Germline V CDR1 and CDR2: SGHTA, FQGNSA. Source study methods: For nucleated cells, counts were estimated from reference gene primer amplification. Sequenced by immunoSEQ multiplex PCR; TCRdb stores in-frame clones only, minus some. The DNA was the basis for D and trimming; V, J and clone size are from that table. The sample has 200,000 to 300,000 clones, 75% to 90% seen once. Everyone who took part was about 18 to 89 years old, and they came from 24 US areas. Cohorts were determined from participant-reported clinical history.

The sequencing input was PBMCs or T cells enriched from blood (not recorded which). The chain couples TRBV7-2 to TRBJ2-3, with D maybe TRBD2 (6 bases). The clonotype comes from a woman between 40 and 55 years old with acute COVID-19. CDR3 sequence: CASRRGVWDTQYF. Written as DNA, the CDR3 is TGTGCCAGCAGGCGCGGGGTTTGGGATACGCAGTATTTT.